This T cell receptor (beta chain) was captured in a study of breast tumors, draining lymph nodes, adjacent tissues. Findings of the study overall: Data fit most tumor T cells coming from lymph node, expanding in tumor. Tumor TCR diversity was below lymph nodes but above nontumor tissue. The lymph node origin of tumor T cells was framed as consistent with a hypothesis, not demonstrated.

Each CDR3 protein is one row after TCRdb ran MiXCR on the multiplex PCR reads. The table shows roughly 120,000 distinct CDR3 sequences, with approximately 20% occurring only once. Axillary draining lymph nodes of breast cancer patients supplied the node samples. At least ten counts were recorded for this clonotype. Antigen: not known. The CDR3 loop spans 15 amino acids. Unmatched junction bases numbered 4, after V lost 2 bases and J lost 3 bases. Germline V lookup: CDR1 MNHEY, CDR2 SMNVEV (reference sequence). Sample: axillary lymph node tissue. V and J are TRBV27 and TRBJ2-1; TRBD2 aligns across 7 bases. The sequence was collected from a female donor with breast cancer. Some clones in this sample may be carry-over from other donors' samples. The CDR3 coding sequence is TGTGCCAGCAGTTTAGGCGGGGGAGTCTACAATGAGCAGTTCTTC. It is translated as CASSLGGGVYNEQFF.